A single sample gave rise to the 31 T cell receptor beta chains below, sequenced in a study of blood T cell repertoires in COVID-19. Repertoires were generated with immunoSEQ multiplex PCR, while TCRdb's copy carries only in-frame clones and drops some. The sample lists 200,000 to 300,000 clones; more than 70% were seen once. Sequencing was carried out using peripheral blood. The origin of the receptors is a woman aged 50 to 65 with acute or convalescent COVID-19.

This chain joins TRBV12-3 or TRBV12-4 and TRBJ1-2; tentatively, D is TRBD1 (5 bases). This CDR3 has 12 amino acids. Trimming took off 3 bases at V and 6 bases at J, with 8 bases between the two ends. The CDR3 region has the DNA TGTGCCAGCAGTTTTGCCAGGGATGGCTACACCTTC. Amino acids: CASSFARDGYTF.

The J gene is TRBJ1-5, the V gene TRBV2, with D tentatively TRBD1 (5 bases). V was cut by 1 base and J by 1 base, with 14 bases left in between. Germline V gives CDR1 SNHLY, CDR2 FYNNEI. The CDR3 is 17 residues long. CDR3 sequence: CASSEEMAGISNQPQHF. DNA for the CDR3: TGTGCCAGCAGTGAAGAGATGGCAGGGATAAGCAATCAGCCCCAGCATTTT.

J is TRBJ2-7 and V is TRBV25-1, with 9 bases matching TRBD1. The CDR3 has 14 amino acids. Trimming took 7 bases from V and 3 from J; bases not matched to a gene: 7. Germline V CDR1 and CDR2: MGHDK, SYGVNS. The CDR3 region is CASTSGTGNYEQYF. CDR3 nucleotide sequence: TGTGCCAGCACCTCGGGGACAGGGAACTACGAGCAGTACTTC.

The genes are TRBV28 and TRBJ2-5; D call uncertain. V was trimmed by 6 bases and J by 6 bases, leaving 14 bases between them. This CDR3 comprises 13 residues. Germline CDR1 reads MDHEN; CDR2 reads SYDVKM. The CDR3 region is CASSPTSRKTQYF. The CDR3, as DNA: TGTGCCAGCAGCCCAACGTCGAGGAAGACCCAGTACTTC.

CDR3 region: CASSATGTGGYNEQFF. The CDR3 DNA reads as TGCGCCAGCAGCGCTACCGGGACAGGGGGCTACAATGAGCAGTTCTTC. The chain employs TRBV5-1 and TRBJ2-1; 11 bases are shared with TRBD1. The germline V gene encodes CDR1 SGHRS and CDR2 YFSETQ. J lost 3 bases, V lost 4 bases, and 6 bases had no gene match. The CDR3 is 16 residues long.

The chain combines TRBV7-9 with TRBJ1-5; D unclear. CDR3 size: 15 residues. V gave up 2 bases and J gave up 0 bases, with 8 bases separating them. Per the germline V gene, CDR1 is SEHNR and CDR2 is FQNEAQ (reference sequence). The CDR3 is CASSLRGISNQPQHF. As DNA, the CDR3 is TGTGCCAGCAGCTTACGGGGTATTAGCAATCAGCCCCAGCATTTT.

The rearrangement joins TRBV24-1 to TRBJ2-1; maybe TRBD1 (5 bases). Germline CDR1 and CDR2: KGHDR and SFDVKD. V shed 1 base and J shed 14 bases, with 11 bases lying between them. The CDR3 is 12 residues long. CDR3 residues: CATSDFQGAKFF. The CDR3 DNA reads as TGTGCCACCAGTGATTTTCAGGGTGCTAAGTTCTTC.

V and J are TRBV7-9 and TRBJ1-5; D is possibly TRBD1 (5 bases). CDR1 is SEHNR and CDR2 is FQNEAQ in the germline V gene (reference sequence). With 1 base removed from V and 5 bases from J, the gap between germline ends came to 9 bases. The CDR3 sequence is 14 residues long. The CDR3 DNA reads TGTGCCAGCAGCTTAGTGATCAGGGATCAGCCCCAGCATTTT. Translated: CASSLVIRDQPQHF.

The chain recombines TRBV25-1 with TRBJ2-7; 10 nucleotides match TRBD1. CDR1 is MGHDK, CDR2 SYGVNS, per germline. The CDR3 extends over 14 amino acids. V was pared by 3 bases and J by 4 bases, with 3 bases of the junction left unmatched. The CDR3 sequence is CASSDRDRGYEQYF. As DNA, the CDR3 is TGTGCCAGCAGTGACCGGGACAGGGGTTACGAGCAGTACTTC.

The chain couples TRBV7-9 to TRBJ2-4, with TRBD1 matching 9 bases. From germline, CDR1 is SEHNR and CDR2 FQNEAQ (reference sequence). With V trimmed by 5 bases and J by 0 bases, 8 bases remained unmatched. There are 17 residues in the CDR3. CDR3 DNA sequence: TGTGCCAGCAGCAGCCGACAGGGGGATCTAGCCAAAAACATTCAGTACTTC. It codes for CASSSRQGDLAKNIQYF.

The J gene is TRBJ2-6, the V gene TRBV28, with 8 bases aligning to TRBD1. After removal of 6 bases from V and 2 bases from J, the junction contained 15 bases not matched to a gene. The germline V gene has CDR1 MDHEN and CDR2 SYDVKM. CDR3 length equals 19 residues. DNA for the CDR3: TGTGCCAGCAGCGCCCTAATTCCGACAGGGGACACTGGGGCCAACGTCCTGACTTTC. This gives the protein CASSALIPTGDTGANVLTF.

The CDR3 DNA follows: TGTGCCAGCACTCAGGGGGCGGCTGGAAACACCATATATTTT. It is translated as CASTQGAAGNTIYF. The chain employs TRBV2 and TRBJ1-3; TRBD1 agrees at 8 bases. In germline, CDR1 is SNHLY, CDR2 FYNNEI. J was trimmed by 2 bases and V by 7 bases; bases with no gene match: 4. This CDR3 is 14 amino acids long.

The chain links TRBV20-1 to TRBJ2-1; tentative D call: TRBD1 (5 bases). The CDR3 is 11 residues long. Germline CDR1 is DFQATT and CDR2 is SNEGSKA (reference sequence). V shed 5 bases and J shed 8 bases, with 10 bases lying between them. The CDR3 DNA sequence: TGCAGTGCTGCAAAAGGGGATGAGCAGTTCTTC. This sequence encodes CSAAKGDEQFF.

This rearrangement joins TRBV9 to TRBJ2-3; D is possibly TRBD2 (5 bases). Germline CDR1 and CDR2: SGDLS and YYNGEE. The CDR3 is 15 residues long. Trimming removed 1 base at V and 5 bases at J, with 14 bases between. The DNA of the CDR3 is TGTGCCAGCAGCGTAAGAGAGGGAGAGGGAGATACGCAGTATTTT. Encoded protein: CASSVREGEGDTQYF. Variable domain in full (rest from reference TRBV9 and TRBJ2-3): DSGVTQTPKHLITATGQRVTLRCSPRSGDLSVYWYQQSLDQGLQFLIQYYNGEERAKGNILERFSAQQFPDLHSELNLSSLELGDSALYFCASSVREGEGDTQYFGPGTRLTVL.

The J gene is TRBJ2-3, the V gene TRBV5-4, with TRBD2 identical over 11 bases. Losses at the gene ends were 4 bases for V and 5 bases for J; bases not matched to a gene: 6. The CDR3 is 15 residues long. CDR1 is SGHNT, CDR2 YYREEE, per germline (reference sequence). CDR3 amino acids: CASSPRLAGKDTQYF. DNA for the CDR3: TGTGCCAGCAGCCCTAGACTAGCGGGAAAAGATACGCAGTATTTT. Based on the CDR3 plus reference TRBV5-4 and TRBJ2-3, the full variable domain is ETGVTQSPTHLIKTRGQQVTLRCSSQSGHNTVSWYQQALGQGPQFIFQYYREEENGRGNFPPRFSGLQFPNYSSELNVNALELDDSALYLCASSPRLAGKDTQYFGPGTRLTVL.

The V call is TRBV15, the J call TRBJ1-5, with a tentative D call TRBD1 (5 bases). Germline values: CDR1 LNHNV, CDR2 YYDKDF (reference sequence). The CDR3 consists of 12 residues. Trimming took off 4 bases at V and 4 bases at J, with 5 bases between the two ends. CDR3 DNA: TGTGCCACCAGCAAGGGGAATCAGCCCCAGCATTTT. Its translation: CATSKGNQPQHF.

In DNA form, the CDR3 reads TGTGCCAGCAACGGCTACGAGCAGTACTTC. Protein sequence: CASNGYEQYF. J is TRBJ2-7 and V is TRBV2; D is uncertain. Germline-derived CDR1 and CDR2 are SNHLY and FYNNEI. V shed 7 bases and J shed 3 bases, with 4 bases lying between them. The CDR3 has 10 residues.

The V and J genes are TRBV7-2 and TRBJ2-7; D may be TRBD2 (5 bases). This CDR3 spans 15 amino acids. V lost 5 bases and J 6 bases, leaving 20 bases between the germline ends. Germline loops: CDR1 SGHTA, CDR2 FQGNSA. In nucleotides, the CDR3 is TGTGCCAGCAGCCTTACTCCTCCGACGGGAATCGAGCAGTACTTC. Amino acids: CASSLTPPTGIEQYF.

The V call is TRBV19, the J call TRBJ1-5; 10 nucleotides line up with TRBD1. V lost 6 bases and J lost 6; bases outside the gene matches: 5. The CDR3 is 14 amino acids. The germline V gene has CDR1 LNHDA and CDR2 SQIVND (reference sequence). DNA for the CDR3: TGTGCCAGTAGGAGGGACAGGGGTCCTCAGCCCCAGCATTTT. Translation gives CASRRDRGPQPQHF. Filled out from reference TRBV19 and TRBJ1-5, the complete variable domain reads DGGITQSPKYLFRKEGQNVTLSCEQNLNHDAMYWYRQDPGQGLRLIYYSQIVNDFQKGDIAEGYSVSREKKESFPLTVTSAQKNPTAFYLCASRRDRGPQPQHFGDGTRLSIL.

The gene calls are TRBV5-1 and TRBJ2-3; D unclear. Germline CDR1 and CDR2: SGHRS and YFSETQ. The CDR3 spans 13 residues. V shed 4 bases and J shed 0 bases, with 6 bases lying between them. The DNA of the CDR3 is TGCGCCAGCAGCGAGACTAGCACAGATACGCAGTATTTT. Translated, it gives CASSETSTDTQYF.

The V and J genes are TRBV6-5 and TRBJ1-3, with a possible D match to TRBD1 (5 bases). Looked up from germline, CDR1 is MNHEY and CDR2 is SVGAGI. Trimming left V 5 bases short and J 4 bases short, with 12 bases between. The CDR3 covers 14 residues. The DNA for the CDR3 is TGTGCCAGCAGTCGGGGGTACTCCGGAAACACCATATATTTT. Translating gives CASSRGYSGNTIYF.

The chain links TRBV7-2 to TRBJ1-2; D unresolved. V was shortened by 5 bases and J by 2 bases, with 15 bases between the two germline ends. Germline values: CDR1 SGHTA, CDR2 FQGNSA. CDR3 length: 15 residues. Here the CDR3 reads CASSLRLERNYGYTF. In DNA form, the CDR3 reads TGTGCCAGCAGCCTAAGACTAGAAAGAAACTATGGCTACACCTTC.

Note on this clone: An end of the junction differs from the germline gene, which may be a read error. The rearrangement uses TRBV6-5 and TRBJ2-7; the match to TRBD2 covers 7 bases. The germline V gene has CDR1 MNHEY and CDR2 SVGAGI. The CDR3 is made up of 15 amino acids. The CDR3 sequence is CASRGPETSIPWGDF. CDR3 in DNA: TGTGCCAGCAGGGGGCCGGAGACTAGCATCCCCTGGGGTGACTTC.

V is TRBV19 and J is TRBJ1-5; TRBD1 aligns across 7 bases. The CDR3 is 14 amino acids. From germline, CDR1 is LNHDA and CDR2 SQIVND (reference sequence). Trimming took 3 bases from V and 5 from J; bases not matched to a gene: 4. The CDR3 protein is CASSMGTVDQPQHF. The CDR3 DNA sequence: TGTGCCAGTAGTATGGGGACAGTTGATCAGCCCCAGCATTTT.

Here the CDR3 reads CAWSAGTWYEQYF. CDR3 DNA sequence: TGTGCCTGGAGTGCGGGGACATGGTACGAGCAGTACTTC. J is TRBJ2-7 and V is TRBV30, with a tentative D call TRBD1 (6 bases). Germline CDR1 is GTSNPN and CDR2 is SVGIG (reference sequence). The V gene lost 1 base and the J gene lost 4 bases, with 11 bases spanning the gap. This CDR3 is built from 13 residues. The variable domain in full, with the rest retrieved from reference TRBV30 and TRBJ2-7, is SQTIHQWPATLVQPVGSPLSLECTVEGTSNPNLYWYRQAAGRGLQLLFYSVGIGQISSEVPQNLSASRPQDRQFILSSKKLLLSDSGFYLCAWSAGTWYEQYFGPGTRLTVT.

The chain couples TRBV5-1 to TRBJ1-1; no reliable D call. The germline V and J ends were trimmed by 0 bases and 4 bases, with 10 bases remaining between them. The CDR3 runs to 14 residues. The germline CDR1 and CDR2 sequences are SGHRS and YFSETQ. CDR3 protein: CASSLGPEGTEAFF. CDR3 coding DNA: TGCGCCAGCAGCTTGGGGCCGGAGGGCACTGAAGCTTTCTTT.

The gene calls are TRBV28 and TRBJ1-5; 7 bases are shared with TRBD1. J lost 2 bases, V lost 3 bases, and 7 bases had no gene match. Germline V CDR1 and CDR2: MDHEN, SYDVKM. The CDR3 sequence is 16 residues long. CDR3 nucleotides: TGTGCCAGCAGTTTTCACACAGGGGCTGGCAATCAGCCCCAGCATTTT. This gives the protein CASSFHTGAGNQPQHF.

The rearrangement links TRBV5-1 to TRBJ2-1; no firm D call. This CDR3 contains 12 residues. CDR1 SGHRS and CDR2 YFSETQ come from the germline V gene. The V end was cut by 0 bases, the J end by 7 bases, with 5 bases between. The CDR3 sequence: CASSLGANEQFF. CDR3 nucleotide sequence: TGCGCCAGCAGCTTGGGGGCTAATGAGCAGTTCTTC. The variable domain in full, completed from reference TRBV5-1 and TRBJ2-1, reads KAGVTQTPRYLIKTRGQQVTLSCSPISGHRSVSWYQQTPGQGLQFLFEYFSETQRNKGNFPGRFSGRQFSNSRSEMNVSTLELGDSALYLCASSLGANEQFFGPGTRLTVL.

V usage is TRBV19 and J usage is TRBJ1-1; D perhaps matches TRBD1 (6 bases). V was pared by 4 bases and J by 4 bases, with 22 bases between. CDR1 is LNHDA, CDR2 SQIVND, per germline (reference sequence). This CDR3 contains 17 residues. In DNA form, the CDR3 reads TGTGCCAGTAGTAAGAGGGGTACAGGGTCGTATGGCACTGAAGCTTTCTTT. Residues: CASSKRGTGSYGTEAFF. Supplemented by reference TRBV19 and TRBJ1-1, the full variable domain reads DGGITQSPKYLFRKEGQNVTLSCEQNLNHDAMYWYRQDPGQGLRLIYYSQIVNDFQKGDIAEGYSVSREKKESFPLTVTSAQKNPTAFYLCASSKRGTGSYGTEAFFGQGTRLTVV.

Here the CDR3 reads CASSIVSGAYEQYF. In nucleotides, the CDR3 is TGTGCCAGTAGTATAGTGAGTGGAGCCTACGAGCAGTACTTC. The chain uses TRBV19 and TRBJ2-7; D remains unclear. Trimming stripped 1 base from V and 2 bases from J, with 9 bases between. The CDR3 loop spans 14 amino acids. CDR1 and CDR2 from the germline V gene are LNHDA and SQIVND (reference sequence).

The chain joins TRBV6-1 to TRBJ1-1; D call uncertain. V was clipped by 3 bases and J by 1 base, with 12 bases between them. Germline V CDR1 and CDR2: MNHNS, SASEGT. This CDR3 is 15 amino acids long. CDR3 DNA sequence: TGTGCCAGCAGTGAGGTTGTCAGGCCGAACACTGAAGCTTTCTTT. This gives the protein CASSEVVRPNTEAFF.